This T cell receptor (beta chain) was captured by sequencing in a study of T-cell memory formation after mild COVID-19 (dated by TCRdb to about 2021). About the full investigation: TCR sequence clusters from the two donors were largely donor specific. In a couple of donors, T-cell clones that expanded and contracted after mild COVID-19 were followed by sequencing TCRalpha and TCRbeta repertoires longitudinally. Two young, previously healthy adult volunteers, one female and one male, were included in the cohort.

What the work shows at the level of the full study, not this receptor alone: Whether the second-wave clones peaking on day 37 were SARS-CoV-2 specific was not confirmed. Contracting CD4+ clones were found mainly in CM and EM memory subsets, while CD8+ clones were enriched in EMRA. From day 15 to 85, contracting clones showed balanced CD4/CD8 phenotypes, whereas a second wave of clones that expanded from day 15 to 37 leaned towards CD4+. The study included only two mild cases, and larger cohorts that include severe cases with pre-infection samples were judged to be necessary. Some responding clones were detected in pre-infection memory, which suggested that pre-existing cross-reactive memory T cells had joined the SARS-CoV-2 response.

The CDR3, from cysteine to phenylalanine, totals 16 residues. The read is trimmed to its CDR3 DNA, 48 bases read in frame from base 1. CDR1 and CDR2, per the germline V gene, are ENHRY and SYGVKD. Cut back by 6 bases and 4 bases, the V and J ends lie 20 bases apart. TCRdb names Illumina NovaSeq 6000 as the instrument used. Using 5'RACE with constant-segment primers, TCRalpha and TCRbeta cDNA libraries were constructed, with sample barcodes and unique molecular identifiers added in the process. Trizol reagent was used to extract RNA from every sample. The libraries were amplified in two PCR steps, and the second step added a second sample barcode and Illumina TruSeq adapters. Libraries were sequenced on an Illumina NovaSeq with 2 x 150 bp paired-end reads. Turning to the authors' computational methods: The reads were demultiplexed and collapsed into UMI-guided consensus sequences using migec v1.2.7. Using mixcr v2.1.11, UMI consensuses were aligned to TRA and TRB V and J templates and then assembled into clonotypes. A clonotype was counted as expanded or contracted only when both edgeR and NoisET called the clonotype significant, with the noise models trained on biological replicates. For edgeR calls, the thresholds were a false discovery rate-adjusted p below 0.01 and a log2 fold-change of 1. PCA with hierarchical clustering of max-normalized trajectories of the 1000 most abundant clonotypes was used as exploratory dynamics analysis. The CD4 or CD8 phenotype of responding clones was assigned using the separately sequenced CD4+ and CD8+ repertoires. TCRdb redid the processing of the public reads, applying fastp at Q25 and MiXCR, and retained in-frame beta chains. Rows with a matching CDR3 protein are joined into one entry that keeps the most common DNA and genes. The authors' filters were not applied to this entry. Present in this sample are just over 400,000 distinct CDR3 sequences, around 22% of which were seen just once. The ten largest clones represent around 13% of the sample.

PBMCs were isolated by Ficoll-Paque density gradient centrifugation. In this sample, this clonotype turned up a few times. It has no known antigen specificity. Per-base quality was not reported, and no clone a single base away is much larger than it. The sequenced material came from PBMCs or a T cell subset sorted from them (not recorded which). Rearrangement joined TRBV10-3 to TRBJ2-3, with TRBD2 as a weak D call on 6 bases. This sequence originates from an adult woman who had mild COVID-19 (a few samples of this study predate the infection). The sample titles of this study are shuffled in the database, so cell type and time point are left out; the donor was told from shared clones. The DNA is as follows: TGTGCCATCAGGGAAGACTACCGGGAGAAGGCAGATACGCAGTATTTT. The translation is CAIREDYREKADTQYF.